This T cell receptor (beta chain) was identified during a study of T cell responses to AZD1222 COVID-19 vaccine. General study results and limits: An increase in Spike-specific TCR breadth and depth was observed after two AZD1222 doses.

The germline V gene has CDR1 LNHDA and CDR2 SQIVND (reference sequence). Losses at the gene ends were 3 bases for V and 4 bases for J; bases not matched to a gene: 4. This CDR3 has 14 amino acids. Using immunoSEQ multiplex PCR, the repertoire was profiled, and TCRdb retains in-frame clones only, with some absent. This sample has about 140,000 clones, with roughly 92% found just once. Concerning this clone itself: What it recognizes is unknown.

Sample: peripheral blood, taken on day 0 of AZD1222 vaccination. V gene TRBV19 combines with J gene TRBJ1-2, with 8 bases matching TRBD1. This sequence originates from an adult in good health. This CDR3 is CASSMGQETYGYTF. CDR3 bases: TGTGCCAGTAGTATGGGACAGGAGACCTATGGCTACACCTTC.